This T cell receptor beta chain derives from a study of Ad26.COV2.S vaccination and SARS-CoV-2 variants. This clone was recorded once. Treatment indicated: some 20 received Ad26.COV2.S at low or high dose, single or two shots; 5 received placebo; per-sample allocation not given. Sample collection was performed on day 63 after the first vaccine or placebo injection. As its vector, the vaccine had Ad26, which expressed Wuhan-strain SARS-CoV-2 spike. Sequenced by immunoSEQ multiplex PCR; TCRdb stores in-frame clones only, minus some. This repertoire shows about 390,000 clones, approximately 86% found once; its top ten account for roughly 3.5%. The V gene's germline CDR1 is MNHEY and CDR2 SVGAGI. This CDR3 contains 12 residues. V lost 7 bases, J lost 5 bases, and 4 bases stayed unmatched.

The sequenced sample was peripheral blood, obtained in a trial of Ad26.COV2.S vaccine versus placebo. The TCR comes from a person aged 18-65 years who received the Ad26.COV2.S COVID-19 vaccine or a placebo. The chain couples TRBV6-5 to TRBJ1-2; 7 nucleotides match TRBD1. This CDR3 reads CASTKTGYGYTF. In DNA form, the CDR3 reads TGTGCCAGCACGAAGACAGGGTATGGCTACACCTTC.